This is a list of T cell receptor beta chains from one sample in a study of human T cells and chemical hapten exposure. TCRdb processed the RACE reads anew with MiXCR; each CDR3 protein has one entry. Counted here are 79,000 or so distinct CDR3 sequences, approximately 10% occurring once; the ten biggest clones make up approximately 1.4%. Sequencing used whole blood, obtained in connection with sensitization to the hapten diphenylcyclopropenone (DPC). These receptors were obtained from a woman between 50 and 59 years old with alopecia areata. Some clones in this sample may be carry-over from other donors' samples. Both conserved end residues are part of each CDR3. A D gene is named only where the DNA matches it firmly. Rows give clone size only sometimes, using once, few, many, or a class for an expanded clone.

j_call,v_call,clone_size,d_call,cdr3_aa,cdr3_nt
TRBJ2-6,TRBV12-3/TRBV12-4,-,TRBD1,CASTLTGAGANVLTF,TGTGCCAGCACCCTGACAGGGGCTGGGGCCAACGTCCTGACTTTC
TRBJ2-3,TRBV5-1,-,-,CASSLAGVQSQYF,TGCGCCAGCAGCTTGGCCGGGGTCCAATCGCAGTATTTT
TRBJ1-6,TRBV12-3/TRBV12-4,-,-,CASSPTTSSSGSPLHF,TGTGCCAGCAGTCCAACCACATCCTCCTCGGGTTCACCCCTCCACTTT
TRBJ2-5,TRBV10-2,few,-,CASSVGARLQETQYF,TGCGCCAGCAGTGTAGGGGCTCGCCTCCAAGAGACCCAGTACTTC
TRBJ1-5,TRBV19,many,-,CASSRAESNQPQHF,TGTGCCAGTAGTAGGGCGGAGAGCAATCAGCCCCAGCATTTT
TRBJ2-5,TRBV19,many,-,CASSIRETQYF,TGTGCCAGTAGTATTCGGGAGACCCAGTACTTC
TRBJ1-5,TRBV19,few,-,CASSIPGGGQPQHF,TGTGCCAGTAGTATTCCGGGGGGCGGTCAGCCCCAGCATTTT
TRBJ2-7,TRBV25-1,-,-,CASSSKMLGTQSYEQYF,TGTGCCAGCAGTAGTAAAATGTTAGGGACCCAGTCCTACGAGCAGTACTTC
TRBJ2-5,TRBV20-1,-,-,CSARANQETQYF,TGCAGTGCTAGAGCCAACCAAGAGACCCAGTACTTC
TRBJ2-7,TRBV28,-,-,CASSRRQLEQYF,TGTGCCAGCAGTCGGAGACAGTTGGAGCAGTACTTC
TRBJ2-1,TRBV18,many,-,CASSPLQTNEQFF,TGTGCCAGCTCACCCTTACAAACCAATGAGCAGTTCTTC
TRBJ2-1,TRBV7-6,-,-,CASSTGPLSSYNEQFF,TGTGCCAGCAGCACGGGACCCTTAAGCTCCTACAATGAGCAGTTCTTC
TRBJ2-3,TRBV12-3/TRBV12-4,-,TRBD2,CASSAPGSGSTQYF,TGTGCCAGCAGTGCCCCGGGGAGCGGGAGTACGCAGTATTTT
TRBJ2-1,TRBV5-1,-,-,CASSLQDSYNEQFF,TGCGCCAGCAGCTTGCAAGACTCCTACAATGAGCAGTTCTTC
TRBJ2-3,TRBV29-1,-,-,CSVQQGRTDTQYF,TGCAGCGTACAACAGGGCCGGACAGATACGCAGTATTTT
TRBJ2-3,TRBV12-3/TRBV12-4,-,-,CASRLYTDTQYF,TGTGCCAGCAGACTGTACACAGATACGCAGTATTTT
TRBJ1-5,TRBV29-1,many,TRBD1,CSVLQGLNQPQHF,TGCAGCGTCTTACAGGGGCTCAATCAGCCCCAGCATTTT
TRBJ2-4,TRBV7-9,-,TRBD1,CASSPGTGGPSKNIQYF,TGTGCCAGCAGCCCCGGGACAGGGGGTCCCTCCAAAAACATTCAGTACTTC
TRBJ2-1,TRBV27,many,-,CACRGGYNEQFF,TGTGCCTGCCGGGGCGGGTACAATGAGCAGTTCTTC
TRBJ2-7,TRBV20-1,-,TRBD2,CSATGRVSEQYF,TGCAGTGCTACCGGGAGGGTCAGCGAGCAGTACTTC
TRBJ2-2,TRBV24-1,many,-,CATTTGTGELFF,TGTGCCACCACTACCGGAACCGGGGAGCTGTTTTTT
TRBJ1-2,TRBV19,few,-,CASSATGTISIGYTF,TGTGCCAGTAGTGCTACCGGGACGATTAGCATCGGCTACACCTTC
TRBJ2-7,TRBV7-2,-,-,CASSPEGHFSYEQYF,TGTGCCAGCAGCCCCGAGGGACACTTCTCCTACGAGCAGTACTTC
TRBJ2-7,TRBV11-2,few,TRBD2,CASSRAGEQYF,TGTGCCAGCAGCAGAGCGGGGGAGCAGTACTTC
TRBJ2-7,TRBV6-2/TRBV6-3,many,TRBD1,CASSQVRDRGYEQYF,TGTGCCAGCAGCCAAGTCCGGGACAGGGGCTACGAGCAGTACTTC
TRBJ2-7,TRBV14,few,-,CASRLGGSYEQYF,TGTGCCAGCAGACTAGGCGGCTCCTACGAGCAGTACTTC
TRBJ1-1,TRBV10-2,many,-,CASTKNTEAFF,TGCGCCAGCACCAAGAACACTGAAGCTTTCTTT
TRBJ2-3,TRBV6-5,few,-,CASKDSFTDTQYF,TGTGCCAGCAAGGACTCTTTCACAGATACGCAGTATTTT
TRBJ2-1,TRBV18,-,-,CASSPPQGGTYNEQFF,TGTGCCAGCTCACCACCCCAGGGGGGAACTTACAATGAGCAGTTCTTC
TRBJ2-1,TRBV6-2/TRBV6-3,-,-,CASTNRSYNEQFF,TGTGCCAGTACAAACCGCTCCTACAATGAGCAGTTCTTC
TRBJ2-1,TRBV30,few,-,CAWSVGARSRVNEQFF,TGTGCCTGGAGTGTAGGGGCCCGTAGTCGGGTCAATGAGCAGTTCTTC
TRBJ2-3,TRBV11-2,few,-,CASSPDNIFDTQYF,TGTGCCAGCAGCCCGGACAATATCTTCGATACGCAGTATTTT
TRBJ2-3,TRBV5-1,few,TRBD2,CASSPGLEWQYF,TGCGCCAGCAGCCCCGGACTAGAGTGGCAGTATTTT
TRBJ2-7,TRBV29-1,few,TRBD2,CSVLAGFSYEQYF,TGCAGCGTTTTAGCGGGATTCTCCTACGAGCAGTACTTC
TRBJ2-7,TRBV10-1,many,-,CASSDSPPGEQYF,TGCGCCAGCAGTGACAGCCCTCCTGGCGAGCAGTACTTC
TRBJ2-7,TRBV12-3/TRBV12-4,-,TRBD2,CASSPGTSGVERQYF,TGTGCCAGCAGTCCCGGGACTAGCGGGGTTGAAAGGCAGTACTTC
TRBJ2-7,TRBV18,few,-,CASSLTGEGSYEQYF,TGTGCCAGCTCCCTTACGGGGGAAGGGTCCTACGAGCAGTACTTC
TRBJ2-1,TRBV29-1,few,TRBD2,CSVLRTSGDNEQFF,TGCAGCGTTCTCCGGACTAGCGGTGACAATGAGCAGTTCTTC